One TCR beta chain is described in this entry. As yet, its antigen is unknown. Some clones are missing from TCRdb's copy, which holds only in-frame ones; the method was immunoSEQ multiplex PCR. The sample lists around 130,000 clones; 90% were seen once. The data were taken from a study of T cell responses to AZD1222 COVID-19 vaccine. Findings of the study overall: Increased Spike-specific TCR breadth and depth were observed after two AZD1222 doses. White British people made up most donors, females outnumbered males, and clonal diversity was possibly underestimated. Along spike, vaccine-associated CD4 TCRs were found throughout, with dominance at 160-218 and 743-854.

CDR1 SGDLS and CDR2 YYNGEE come from the germline V gene. This CDR3 contains 15 residues. Deletions cut 1 base from V and 2 bases from J, with 11 bases between. The sample here was peripheral blood, taken 28 days after the second dose of the MenACWY control vaccine. This rearrangement joins TRBV9 to TRBJ2-3; D tentatively reads TRBD1 or TRBD2 (5 bases each). The clonotype originates from an adult who received the MenACWY meningococcal vaccine as a control. The CDR3 is CASSVWDQDTDTQYF. Here the CDR3 DNA reads TGTGCCAGCAGCGTATGGGACCAAGACACAGATACGCAGTATTTT.